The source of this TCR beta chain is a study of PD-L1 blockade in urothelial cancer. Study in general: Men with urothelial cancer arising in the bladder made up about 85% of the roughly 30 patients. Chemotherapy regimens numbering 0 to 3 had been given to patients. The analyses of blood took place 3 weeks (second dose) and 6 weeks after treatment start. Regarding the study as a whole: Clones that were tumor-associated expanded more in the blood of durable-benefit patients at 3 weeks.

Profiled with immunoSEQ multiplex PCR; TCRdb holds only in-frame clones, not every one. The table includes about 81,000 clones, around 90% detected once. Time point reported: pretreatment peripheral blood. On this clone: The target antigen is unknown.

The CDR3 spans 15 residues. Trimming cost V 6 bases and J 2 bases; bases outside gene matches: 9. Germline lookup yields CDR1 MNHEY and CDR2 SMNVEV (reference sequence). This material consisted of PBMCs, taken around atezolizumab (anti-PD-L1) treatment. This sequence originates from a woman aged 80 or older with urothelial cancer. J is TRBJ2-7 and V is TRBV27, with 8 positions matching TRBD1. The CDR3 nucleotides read TGTGCCAGCAGCTCTAGGGAACAGGGGGCCTACGAGCAGTACTTC. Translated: CASSSREQGAYEQYF.